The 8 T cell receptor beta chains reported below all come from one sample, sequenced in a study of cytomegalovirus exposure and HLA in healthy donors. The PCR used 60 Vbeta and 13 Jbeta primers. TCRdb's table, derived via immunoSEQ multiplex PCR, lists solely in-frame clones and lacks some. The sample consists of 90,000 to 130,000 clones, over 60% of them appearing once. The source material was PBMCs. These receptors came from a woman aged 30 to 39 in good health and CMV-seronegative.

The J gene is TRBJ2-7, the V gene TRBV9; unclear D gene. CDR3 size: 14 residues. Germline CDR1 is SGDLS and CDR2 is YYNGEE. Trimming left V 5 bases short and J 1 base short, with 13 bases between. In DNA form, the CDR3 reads TGTGCCAGCAGTAATACAGCCCAGTCCTACGAGCAGTACTTC. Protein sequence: CASSNTAQSYEQYF.

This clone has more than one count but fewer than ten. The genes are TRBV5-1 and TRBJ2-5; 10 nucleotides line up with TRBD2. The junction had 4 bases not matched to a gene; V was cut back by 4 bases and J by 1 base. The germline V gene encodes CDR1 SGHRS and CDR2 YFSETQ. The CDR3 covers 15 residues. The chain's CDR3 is CASSPWTSGQETQYF. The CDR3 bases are TGCGCCAGCAGCCCCTGGACTAGCGGCCAAGAGACCCAGTACTTC.

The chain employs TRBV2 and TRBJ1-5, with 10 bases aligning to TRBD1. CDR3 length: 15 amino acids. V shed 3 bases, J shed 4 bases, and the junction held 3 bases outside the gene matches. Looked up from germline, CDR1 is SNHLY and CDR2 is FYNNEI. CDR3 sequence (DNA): TGTGCCAGCAGTGATAGGACAGGGGGAAATCAGCCCCAGCATTTT. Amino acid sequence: CASSDRTGGNQPQHF.

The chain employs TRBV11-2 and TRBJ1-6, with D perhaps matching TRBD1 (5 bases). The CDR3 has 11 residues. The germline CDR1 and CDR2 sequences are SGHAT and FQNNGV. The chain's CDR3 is CAAGGGSPLHF. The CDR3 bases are TGTGCTGCCGGCGGGGGTTCACCCCTCCACTTT. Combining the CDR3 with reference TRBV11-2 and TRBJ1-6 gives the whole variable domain EAGVAQSPRYKIIEKRQSVAFWCNPISGHATLYWYQQILGQGPKLLIQFQNNGVVDDSQLPKDRFSAERLKGVDSTLKIQPAKLEDSAVYLCAAGGGSPLHFGNGTRLTVT.

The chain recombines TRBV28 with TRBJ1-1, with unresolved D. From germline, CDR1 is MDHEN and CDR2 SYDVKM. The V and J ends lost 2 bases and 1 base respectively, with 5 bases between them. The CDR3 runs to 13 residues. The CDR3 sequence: CASSLNTNTEAFF. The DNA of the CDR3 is TGTGCCAGCAGTTTAAACACGAACACTGAAGCTTTCTTT. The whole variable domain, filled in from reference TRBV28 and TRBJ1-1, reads DVKVTQSSRYLVKRTGEKVFLECVQDMDHENMFWYRQDPGLGLRLIYFSYDVKMKEKGDIPEGYSVSREKKERFSLILESASTNQTSMYLCASSLNTNTEAFFGQGTRLTVV.

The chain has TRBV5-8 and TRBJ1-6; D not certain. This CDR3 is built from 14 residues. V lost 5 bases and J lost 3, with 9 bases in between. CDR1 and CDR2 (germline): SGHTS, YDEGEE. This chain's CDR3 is CASSGGSYNSPLHF. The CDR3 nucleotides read TGTGCCAGCAGTGGTGGCAGCTATAATTCACCCCTCCACTTT.

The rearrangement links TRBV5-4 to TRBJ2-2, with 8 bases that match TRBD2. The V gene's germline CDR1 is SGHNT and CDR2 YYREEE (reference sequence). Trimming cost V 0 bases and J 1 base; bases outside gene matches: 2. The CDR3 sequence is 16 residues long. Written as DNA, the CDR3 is TGTGCCAGCAGCTTGGGAAGCGGGGGGAACACCGGGGAGCTGTTTTTT. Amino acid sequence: CASSLGSGGNTGELFF.

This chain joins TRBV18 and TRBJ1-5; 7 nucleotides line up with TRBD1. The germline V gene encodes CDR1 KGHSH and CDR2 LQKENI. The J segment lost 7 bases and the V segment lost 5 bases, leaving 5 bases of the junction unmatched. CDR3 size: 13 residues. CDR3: CASSIDRDQPQHF. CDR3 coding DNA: TGTGCCAGCTCAATAGACAGGGACCAGCCCCAGCATTTT.